Following are 7 T cell receptor beta chains from one sample sequenced in a study of blood T cell repertoires in COVID-19. Measured with immunoSEQ multiplex PCR; TCRdb has only the in-frame clones, and not every one. The repertoire holds 150,000 to 200,000 clones, with approximately 90% as singletons. The sequencing input was peripheral blood. The receptors come from a man aged 55 to 69 with active or convalescent COVID-19.

V and J are TRBV2 and TRBJ2-2; 9 bases agree with TRBD1. V was clipped by 9 bases and J by 1 base; unmatched bases: 3. Germline V gene lookup returns CDR1 SNHLY and CDR2 FYNNEI. CDR3 length: 14 amino acids. CDR3 sequence reads: CASGTGLNTGELFF. DNA for the CDR3: TGTGCCAGTGGGACAGGGTTGAACACCGGGGAGCTGTTTTTT. The whole variable domain, remainder taken from reference TRBV2 and TRBJ2-2, is EPEVTQTPSHQVTQMGQEVILRCVPISNHLYFYWYRQILGQKVEFLVSFYNNEISEKSEIFDDQFSVERPDGSNFTLKIRSTKLEDSAMYFCASGTGLNTGELFFGEGSRLTVL.

CDR3 sequence: CASKKDIYGYTF. CDR3 bases: TGTGCCAGCAAGAAGGACATTTATGGCTACACCTTC. This chain connects TRBV6-5 to TRBJ1-2; tentatively, D is TRBD1 (5 bases). V was pared by 7 bases and J by 5 bases, with 11 bases between. The CDR3 runs 12 residues. The germline V gene has CDR1 MNHEY and CDR2 SVGAGI.

The rearrangement joins TRBV3-1 (or the pseudogene TRBV3-2) to TRBJ2-5; D remains unclear. This CDR3 comprises 14 residues. The germline CDR1 and CDR2 sequences are LGHDT and YNNKEL (reference sequence). Trimming pared 1 base from V and 2 bases from J, leaving 8 bases between. The CDR3 is CASSQGPLQETQYF. The CDR3 coding sequence is TGTGCCAGCAGCCAAGGTCCACTTCAAGAGACCCAGTACTTC.

Worth noting for this clone: Within the sample, other DNA sequences also encode this same CDR3. This chain joins TRBV3-1 (or the pseudogene TRBV3-2) and TRBJ1-2; D is possibly TRBD1 (5 bases). Germline CDR1 and CDR2: LGHDT and YNNKEL (reference sequence). The V and J ends lost 3 bases and 5 bases respectively, with 7 bases between them. The CDR3 length is 12 residues. The CDR3 protein is CASSQTEYGYTF. In DNA form, the CDR3 reads TGTGCCAGCAGCCAGACAGAGTATGGCTACACCTTC.

V usage is TRBV2 and J usage is TRBJ2-5; no reliable D call. The CDR3 extends over 12 amino acids. With 4 bases removed from V and 9 bases from J, the gap between germline ends came to 12 bases. Germline lookup yields CDR1 SNHLY and CDR2 FYNNEI. In DNA form, the CDR3 reads TGTGCCAGCAGTGTAAGGTTCCGGGCCCAGTACTTC. It encodes CASSVRFRAQYF.

J is TRBJ1-3 and V is TRBV3-1 (or the pseudogene TRBV3-2); the D is unclear. CDR1 LGHDT and CDR2 YNNKEL come from the germline V gene (reference sequence). The CDR3 runs 12 residues. V was shortened by 0 bases and J by 6 bases, with 3 bases between the two germline ends. CDR3 DNA: TGTGCCAGCAGCCAAGAACAAAACACCATATATTTT. It specifies CASSQEQNTIYF.

The gene calls are TRBV27 and TRBJ2-1; D might be TRBD1 (5 bases). V shed 3 bases and J shed 4 bases, with 13 bases lying between them. This CDR3 region has 15 residues. Germline V gene sequence: CDR1 MNHEY, CDR2 SMNVEV (reference sequence). The chain's CDR3 is CASSFFARAYNEQFF. CDR3 DNA: TGTGCCAGCAGTTTTTTTGCCAGGGCTTACAATGAGCAGTTCTTC.